This T cell receptor beta chain was found in a study of blood T cells in healthy people across ages. The study's findings and limits: More naive CD4+ cells and higher diversity marked long-lived donors relative to aged donors. TCR beta diversity per million T cells fell roughly linearly with age.

PCR was performed a second time for about 7 to 12 cycles using a sample-barcoded 5' primer and a J-beta primer mix. MiXCR was run by TCRdb on the 5' RACE reads, yielding one entry per CDR3 protein. The repertoire holds just under 900,000 distinct CDR3 sequences, with about 28% as singletons. Regarding this clonotype: Its antigen is as yet unknown.

CDR1 is SGHTA and CDR2 is FQGNSA in the germline V gene. V shed 4 bases, J shed 4 bases, and the junction held 5 bases outside the gene matches. The CDR3 totals 14 residues. V usage is TRBV7-2 and J usage is TRBJ2-3; 7 nucleotides align to TRBD2. This receptor was obtained from a woman older than 75 in good health. Material for sequencing was blood. The CDR3 here is CASSSGRGADTQYF. The CDR3 DNA follows: TGTGCCAGCAGCTCAGGACGGGGGGCAGATACGCAGTATTTT.